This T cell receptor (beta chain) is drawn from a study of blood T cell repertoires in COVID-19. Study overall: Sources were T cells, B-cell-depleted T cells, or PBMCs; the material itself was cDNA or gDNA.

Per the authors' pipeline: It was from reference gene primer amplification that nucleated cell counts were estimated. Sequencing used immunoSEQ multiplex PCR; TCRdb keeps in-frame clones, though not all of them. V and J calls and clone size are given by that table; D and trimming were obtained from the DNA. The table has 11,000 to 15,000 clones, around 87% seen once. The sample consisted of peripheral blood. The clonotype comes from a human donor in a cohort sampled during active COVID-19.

The CDR3 DNA sequence: TGTGCCAGCGGAACCAGGGGGCCCTATGGCTACACCTTC. It encodes CASGTRGPYGYTF. The genes are TRBV6-5 and TRBJ1-2; 8 positions agree with TRBD1. Looked up from germline, CDR1 is MNHEY and CDR2 is SVGAGI. After removal of 8 bases from V and 4 bases from J, the junction contained 6 bases not matched to a gene. The CDR3 sequence is 13 residues long.